This T cell receptor (beta chain) originates from a study of T cell responses to AZD1222 COVID-19 vaccine. CDR1 and CDR2 from the germline V gene are SGDLS and YYNGEE. V lost 3 bases and J lost 1, with 20 bases in between. The CDR3 consists of 18 residues. Sequencing was performed with immunoSEQ multiplex PCR; in TCRdb, only in-frame clones are kept and a portion is missing. The table includes roughly 100,000 clones, 85% to 90% detected once. Concerning this clone itself: Antigen: not known.

Study findings and constraints: Among the donors, most were white British and more were female, and clonal diversity was possibly underestimated. No day 14 peak samples; only post-peak repertoires were characterized. Vaccine-associated CD4 TCRs spanned spike, dominant at 160-218 and 743-854.

The receptor was isolated from an adult in good health. The gene calls are TRBV9 and TRBJ1-3; D perhaps matches TRBD1 (5 bases). The starting material was peripheral blood, obtained on day 0 of AZD1222 vaccination. This CDR3 reads CASSERPGTYRSGNTIYF. Here the CDR3 DNA reads TGTGCCAGCAGCGAGAGACCTGGGACCTATAGATCTGGAAACACCATATATTTT.